The 9 T cell receptor beta chains given below trace back to one sample, sequenced in a study of blood T cell repertoires in COVID-19. The assay was immunoSEQ multiplex PCR, and TCRdb's table has in-frame clones only and misses some. The repertoire holds about 80,000 clones, with about 80% as singletons. The specimen was peripheral blood. The receptors come from a human donor in a cohort sampled during active COVID-19.

The V and J genes are TRBV6-6 and TRBJ1-6; D is undetermined. Germline V gene sequence: CDR1 MNHNY, CDR2 SVGAGI (reference sequence). The V end lost 5 bases, the J end lost 6 bases, and 11 bases lay between the germline ends. The CDR3 runs to 14 residues. CDR3 sequence (DNA): TGTGCCAGCAGTCCAGGACGGGGTAATTCACCCCTCCACTTT. Residues: CASSPGRGNSPLHF.

The chain combines TRBV11-2 with TRBJ2-1; the D gene is possibly TRBD1 (6 bases). V dropped 5 bases and J dropped 3 bases, with 11 bases sitting between them. This CDR3 is built from 14 residues. Germline V gene data show CDR1 as SGHAT and CDR2 as FQNNGV. CDR3 sequence: CASSPDRLYNEQFF. CDR3 nucleotide sequence: TGTGCCAGCAGCCCGGACAGACTCTACAATGAGCAGTTCTTC.

V and J are TRBV24-1 and TRBJ2-5; the D gene is possibly TRBD2 (6 bases). CDR3 length: 15 amino acids. Germline V gives CDR1 KGHDR, CDR2 SFDVKD. V lost 5 bases and J lost 3, with 15 bases in between. This CDR3 reads CATSVGGVVKETQYF. In nucleotides, the CDR3 is TGTGCCACCAGTGTAGGCGGGGTTGTGAAAGAGACCCAGTACTTC.

This clone appeared a few times. The V and J genes are TRBV5-1 and TRBJ1-2, with no clear D. The CDR3 has 13 residues. V was pared by 2 bases and J by 1 base, with 6 bases between. Germline CDR1 is SGHRS and CDR2 is YFSETQ. Here the CDR3 reads CASSFGDNYGYTF. The CDR3 bases are TGCGCCAGCAGCTTCGGAGATAACTATGGCTACACCTTC.

The J gene is TRBJ1-1, the V gene TRBV5-5; D might be TRBD1 (6 bases). The CDR3 has 15 amino acids. V was cut by 0 bases and J by 5 bases, with 14 bases left in between. Germline assignment: CDR1 SGHKS and CDR2 YYEKEE (reference sequence). The CDR3 DNA sequence: TGTGCCAGCAGCTTGGGCGGGGGGCAGGGGACTGAAGCTTTCTTT. Translation: CASSLGGGQGTEAFF.

Here the CDR3 DNA reads TGTGCCAGCAGCTTCTACAGGGCACTAGCGGGAGGTCGTAACACAGATACGCAGTATTTT. Translated: CASSFYRALAGGRNTDTQYF. The gene calls are TRBV7-8 and TRBJ2-3; 12 bases line up with TRBD2. The junction had 15 bases not matched to a gene; V was cut back by 3 bases and J by 2 bases. CDR1 is SGHVS and CDR2 is FQNEAQ in the germline V gene. The CDR3 covers 20 residues.

The V and J genes are TRBV7-3 and TRBJ2-1; TRBD2 might be the D (5 bases). In germline, CDR1 is SGHTA, CDR2 FQGTGA. The CDR3 consists of 15 residues. V lost 7 bases to trimming and J lost 4 bases, with 17 bases between them. DNA for the CDR3: TGTGCCAGCAACCTCATAGGAGGACCGTACAATGAGCAGTTCTTC. As protein: CASNLIGGPYNEQFF.

The rearrangement joins TRBV25-1 to TRBJ2-3; 9 nucleotides line up with TRBD2. Trimming removed 5 bases from V and 6 bases from J; junction bases left unmatched: 6. The CDR3 extends over 14 amino acids. The germline gives CDR1 MGHDK, CDR2 SYGVNS. The CDR3 spells CASSLAGWMDTQYF. As DNA, the CDR3 is TGTGCCAGCAGTCTAGCGGGGTGGATGGATACGCAGTATTTT.

The V and J genes are TRBV9 and TRBJ2-6; D not certain. The CDR3 has 15 amino acids. The germline CDR1 and CDR2 sequences are SGDLS and YYNGEE. V was cut by 9 bases and J by 0 bases, with 13 bases left in between. CDR3 in DNA: TGTGCCACAGCGTTGACGGGCTCTGGGGCCAACGTCCTGACTTTC. Amino acids: CATALTGSGANVLTF.